This note documents a single TCR beta chain sequence. What it binds is not known. V shed 7 bases and J 6 bases; nucleotides not matched to a gene: 10. CDR1 is GTSNPN and CDR2 is SVGIG in the germline V gene (reference sequence). The CDR3 has 14 amino acids. This entry comes from a study of beta chain features in type 1 diabetes. Findings of the study overall: Sequencing the cDNA could make cells with high TCR expression show up more than they should. A greater similarity of naive, central memory and Treg TCRB repertoires was seen among patients than among healthy donors. In all four CD4+ subsets, TCRB CDR3 length was significantly, moderately reduced in type 1 diabetes.

Each sorted fraction was over 95% pure. As every portion of the isolated RNA was reverse transcribed, the sequencing read expressed TCRB transcripts. Clones were read by immunoSEQ multiplex PCR, and TCRdb kept only the in-frame ones, dropping some. The repertoire includes around 280,000 clones, about 15% of them detected once, and less than 0.02% sits in the top ten. Sequencing input: naive CD4+ T cells from blood. The receptor comes from a young man with type 1 diabetes. The V call is TRBV30, the J call TRBJ2-7; 12 bases match TRBD1. DNA of the CDR3: TGTGCCTATCAAAAGGGGACAGGGGGCCTCGAGCAGTACTTC. It yields the protein CAYQKGTGGLEQYF.